This record looks at one T cell receptor (beta chain) sequence and its context. The target antigen is unknown. The sample originates from a study of shared clonotypes between healthy human individuals. Sorted-subset replicate PCRs used about 200 ng of genomic DNA. This amount corresponded to about 29,000 T cell genomes. TCRdb's table, derived via immunoSEQ multiplex PCR, lists solely in-frame clones and lacks some. The data show a few million clones, with about 92% seen just once and under 0.15% held by the top ten. Study results and caveats: In general, naive subsets displayed greater estimated richness than memory subsets did.

The CDR3 runs 15 residues. CDR1 is MNHEY, CDR2 SMNVEV, per germline (reference sequence). V was trimmed by 4 bases and J by 0 bases, leaving 12 bases between them. This clonotype was obtained from a man in his late teens or twenties in good health. This rearrangement joins TRBV27 to TRBJ1-1; weak D call: TRBD1 (5 bases). Sequences were obtained from naive CD4+ T cells sorted from blood. Subset described: CD45RA+ positively selected. The CDR3 DNA reads TGTGCCAGCAGTTCCATCAGGGCCCTGAACACTGAAGCTTTCTTT. Translated, it gives CASSSIRALNTEAFF.